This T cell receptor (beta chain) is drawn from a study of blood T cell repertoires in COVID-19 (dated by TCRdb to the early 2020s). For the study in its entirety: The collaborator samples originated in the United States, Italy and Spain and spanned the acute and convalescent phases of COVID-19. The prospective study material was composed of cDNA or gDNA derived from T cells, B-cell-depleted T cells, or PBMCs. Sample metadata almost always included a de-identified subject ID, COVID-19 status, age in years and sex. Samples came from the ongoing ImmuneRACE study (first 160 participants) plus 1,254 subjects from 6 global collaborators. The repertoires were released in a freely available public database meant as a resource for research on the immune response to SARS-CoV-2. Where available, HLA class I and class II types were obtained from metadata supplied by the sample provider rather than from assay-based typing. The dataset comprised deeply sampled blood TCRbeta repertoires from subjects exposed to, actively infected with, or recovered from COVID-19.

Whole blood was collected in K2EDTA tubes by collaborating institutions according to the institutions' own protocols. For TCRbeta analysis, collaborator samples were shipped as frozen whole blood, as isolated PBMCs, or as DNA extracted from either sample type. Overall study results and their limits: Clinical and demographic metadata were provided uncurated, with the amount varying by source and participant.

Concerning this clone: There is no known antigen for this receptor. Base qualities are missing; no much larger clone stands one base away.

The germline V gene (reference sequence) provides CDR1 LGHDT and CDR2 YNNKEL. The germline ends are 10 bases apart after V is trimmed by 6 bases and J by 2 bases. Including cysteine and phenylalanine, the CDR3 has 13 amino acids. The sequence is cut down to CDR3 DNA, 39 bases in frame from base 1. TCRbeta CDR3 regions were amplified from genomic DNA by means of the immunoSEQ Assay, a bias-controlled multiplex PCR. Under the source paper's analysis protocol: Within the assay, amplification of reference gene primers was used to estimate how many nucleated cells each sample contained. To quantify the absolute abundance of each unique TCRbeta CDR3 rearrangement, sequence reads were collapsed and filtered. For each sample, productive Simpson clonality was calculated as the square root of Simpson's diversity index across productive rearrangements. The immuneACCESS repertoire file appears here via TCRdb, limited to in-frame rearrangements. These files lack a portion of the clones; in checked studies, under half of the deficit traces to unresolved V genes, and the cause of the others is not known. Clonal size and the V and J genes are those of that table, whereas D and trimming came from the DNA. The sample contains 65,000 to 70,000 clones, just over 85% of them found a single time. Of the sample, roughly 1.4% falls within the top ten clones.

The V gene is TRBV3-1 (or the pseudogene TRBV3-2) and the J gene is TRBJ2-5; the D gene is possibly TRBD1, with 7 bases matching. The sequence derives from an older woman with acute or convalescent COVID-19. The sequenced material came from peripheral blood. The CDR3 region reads CASRGGQQETQYF. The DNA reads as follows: TGTGCCAGCAGGGGGGGACAGCAAGAGACCCAGTACTTC.